This T cell receptor beta chain was sequenced during a study of graft-versus-host responses after intestinal transplantation (TCRdb year 2021). With respect to the entire study: Recipients received multivisceral, liver-intestinal, or isolated intestinal transplants. Every recipient was given anti-thymocyte globulin induction, followed by about three years of maintenance tacrolimus and steroids. After intestinal transplantation, graft-versus-host and host-versus-graft alloreactive T cell clones in the graft, circulation and bone marrow were tracked using bulk TCR-beta CDR3 sequencing. To identify alloreactive clones, pre-transplant mixed lymphocyte reaction products were sequenced and compared with unstimulated pre-transplant donor and recipient T cells. The cohort enrolled approximately 24 intestinal transplant recipients, one of whom was a retransplant, and 3 patients without pretransplant specimens were excluded. Donor T cell macrochimerism was defined as a peak of at least 4% donor T cells among recipient peripheral blood mononuclear cells. Instead of going to the commercial service, samples from a few later patients were sequenced in-house on an Illumina MiSeq and processed with MiXCR.

Notes on this clone: Its recognized antigen is unknown. No per-base quality is available; no much larger clone lies one base away.

V is clipped by 8 bases and J by 7 bases, and the sequence between their germline boundaries is 14 bases long. CDR1 and CDR2 are read off the germline V gene (reference sequence) as DFQATT and SNEGSKA. The CDR3 holds 11 amino acids from the cysteine to the phenylalanine. Left in the record is the CDR3 DNA by itself, 33 bases read in frame from the first base. This sample's time point label indicates: cells obtained before transplantation from donor or recipient. CD3+CD4+ and CD3+CD8+ populations were FACS-sorted from unstimulated pre-transplant donor and recipient cells taken from spleen or lymph nodes. The method behind the library was the immunoSEQ multiplex PCR assay. For most patients, genomic DNA was isolated with the Qiagen DNeasy Blood and Tissue Kit and shipped frozen to Adaptive Biotechnologies for TCR sequencing. High-throughput TCR-beta CDR3 sequencing of genomic DNA from most patients was performed by Adaptive Biotechnologies. Turning to the authors' computational methods: Adaptive's ImmunoSEQ software was the source of the TCR sequencing data for 15 to 20 patients, while a few other patients were processed with MiXCR and VDJtools. CD4 versus CD8 sorting errors were corrected by removing sequences found in both subsets at a frequency ratio below 5:1. CDR3 nucleotide sequences shared between donor and recipient were removed because the origin of such sequences could not be assigned. Alloreactive clones required at least 2-fold expansion over unstimulated cells and minimum CFSE-low frequency of 0.002% (template counts) or 0.001% (read counts). Mappable clones were those detected in sequenced pre-transplant spleen, lymph node, or MLR CFSE-low populations of the donor or recipient. The cumulative frequency of alloreactive clones was calculated as a percentage of all sequences, weighted by copy number. The table comes from immuneACCESS by way of TCRdb, which keeps in-frame sequences with V and J called. Part of the clones is missing from these tables; in studies checked, under half for an unresolved V gene and the rest for unknown reasons. That table gives V, J and clone size, and the DNA gave D and trimming. For this sample the table gives roughly 90,000 clones, of which about 87% were detected only once. Approximately 0.28% of the sample comes from the top ten.

Study-level results and caveats: The conclusions were limited by the relatively low number and heterogeneity of the intestinal transplant patients. GvH clones were detected in recipient bone marrow, and some of these GvH clones were observed earlier in ileal mucosa or blood, consistent with an intestinal mucosal origin. Early after transplant, peak levels of circulating GvH clones were found to be associated with declines in HvG clones. High GvH to HvG T cell clonal ratios were observed in the allografts of patients with donor T cell macrochimerism.

The sequence came from a human donor who was the organ donor for an intestinal transplant. Source: unstimulated CD4+ T cells sorted from spleen or lymph node cells, taken before transplant. This chain joins TRBV20-1 to TRBJ1-1, and perhaps TRBD1 as D gene, on 5 matching bases. The DNA sequence is given as TGCAGTCGCGGGGCGGGGGTTGAAGCTTTCTTT. Its amino acids are CSRGAGVEAFF.